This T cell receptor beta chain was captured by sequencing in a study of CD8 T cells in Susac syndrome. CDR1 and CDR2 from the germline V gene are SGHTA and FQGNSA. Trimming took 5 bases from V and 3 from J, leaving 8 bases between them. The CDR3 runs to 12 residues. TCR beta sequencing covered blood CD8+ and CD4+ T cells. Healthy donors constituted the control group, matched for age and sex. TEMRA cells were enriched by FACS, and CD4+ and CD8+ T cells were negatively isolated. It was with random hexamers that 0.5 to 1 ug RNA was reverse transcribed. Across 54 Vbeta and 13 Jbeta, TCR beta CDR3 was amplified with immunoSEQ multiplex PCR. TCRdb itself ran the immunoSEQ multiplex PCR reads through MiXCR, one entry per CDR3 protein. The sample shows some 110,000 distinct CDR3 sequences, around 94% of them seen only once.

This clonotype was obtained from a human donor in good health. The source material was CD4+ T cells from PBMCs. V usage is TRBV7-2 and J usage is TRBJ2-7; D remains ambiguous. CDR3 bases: TGTGCCAGCAGCACCACGGGCTACGAGCAGTACTTC. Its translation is CASSTTGYEQYF.